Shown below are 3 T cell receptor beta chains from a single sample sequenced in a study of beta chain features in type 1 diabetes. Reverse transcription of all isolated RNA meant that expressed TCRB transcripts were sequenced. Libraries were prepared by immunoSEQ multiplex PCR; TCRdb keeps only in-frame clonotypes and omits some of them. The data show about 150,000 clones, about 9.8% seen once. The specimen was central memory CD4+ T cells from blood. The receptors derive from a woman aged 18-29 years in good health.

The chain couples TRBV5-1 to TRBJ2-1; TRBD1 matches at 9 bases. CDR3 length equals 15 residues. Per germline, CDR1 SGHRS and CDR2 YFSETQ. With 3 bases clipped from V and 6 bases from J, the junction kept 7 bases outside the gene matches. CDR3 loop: CASSSPGTGSNEQFF. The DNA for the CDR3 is TGCGCCAGCAGCTCTCCGGGGACAGGGAGCAATGAGCAGTTCTTC.

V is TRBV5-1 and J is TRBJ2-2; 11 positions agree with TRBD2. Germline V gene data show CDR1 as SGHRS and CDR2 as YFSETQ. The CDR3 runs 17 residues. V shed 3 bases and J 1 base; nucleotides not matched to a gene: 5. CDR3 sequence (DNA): TGCGCCAGCAGCTCGACTAGCGGGAAGTGGAACACCGGGGAGCTGTTTTTT. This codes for CASSSTSGKWNTGELFF.

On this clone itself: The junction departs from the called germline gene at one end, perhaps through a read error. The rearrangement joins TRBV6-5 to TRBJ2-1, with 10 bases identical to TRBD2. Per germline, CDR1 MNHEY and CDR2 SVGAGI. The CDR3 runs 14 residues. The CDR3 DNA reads TGTGCCATCAGTGACCGAGCGGGAGGGCTTGAGCAGTTCTTC. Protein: CAISDRAGGLEQFF.